Reported below is one T cell receptor (beta chain). Its target is unknown. This entry belongs to a study of T cell responses to AZD1222 COVID-19 vaccine. Study-wide results and caveats: Unmutated variant regions reportedly attract nearly half of all spike-specific TCRs. Possibly, clonal diversity was underestimated; donors were largely white British and included more females.

Germline V gene data show CDR1 as KGHSH and CDR2 as LQKENI. The CDR3 is 14 amino acids. V was trimmed by 4 bases and J by 1 base, leaving 8 bases between them. Using immunoSEQ multiplex PCR, the repertoire was profiled, and TCRdb retains in-frame clones only, with some absent. The top ten hold about 5.4% of the sample, which has about 86,000 clones, roughly nine tenths seen once. The receptor comes from an adult who received the AZD1222 COVID-19 vaccine. J is TRBJ1-5 and V is TRBV18; TRBD1 is a possible D gene (6 bases). The input for sequencing was peripheral blood, taken 28 days after the second AZD1222 dose. The CDR3 reads CASSRTESNQPQHF. CDR3 sequence (DNA): TGTGCCAGCTCACGGACAGAAAGCAATCAGCCCCAGCATTTT.